Shown below are 9 T cell receptor beta chains from a single sample sequenced in a study of cytomegalovirus exposure and HLA in healthy donors. The PCR had 60 Vbeta and 13 Jbeta primers. TCRdb's table, derived via immunoSEQ multiplex PCR, lists solely in-frame clones and lacks some. The sample yields approximately 88,000 clones, 77% seen once. The sequencing input was PBMCs. These receptor sequences come from a young man in good health and CMV-seronegative.

The chain employs TRBV7-2 and TRBJ1-2; 7 bases line up with TRBD1. This CDR3 region has 15 residues. V lost 0 bases to trimming and J lost 2 bases; unmatched junction nucleotides: 3. The germline V gene has CDR1 SGHTA and CDR2 FQGNSA. CDR3 sequence: CASSLAPGQNYGYTF. CDR3 sequence (DNA): TGTGCCAGCAGCTTAGCGCCGGGACAGAACTATGGCTACACCTTC.

This chain uses TRBV18 with TRBJ2-2; 11 positions match TRBD1. This CDR3 spans 16 amino acids. Germline CDR1 is KGHSH and CDR2 is LQKENI. V was clipped by 0 bases and J by 4 bases; unmatched bases: 1. In DNA, the CDR3 is TGTGCCAGCTCACCACCCGGGACAGGGGGCACCGGGGAGCTGTTTTTT. Translating gives CASSPPGTGGTGELFF.

The CDR3 sequence is CASSAVGGISYEQYF. CDR3 nucleotides: TGTGCCAGCAGTGCCGTAGGGGGAATCTCCTACGAGCAGTACTTC. The chain recombines TRBV6-1 with TRBJ2-5; tentative D call: TRBD1 (6 bases). The J call may be faulty, since TRBJ2-7 better matches the DNA end. This CDR3 has 15 amino acids. Germline V CDR1 and CDR2: MNHNS, SASEGT.

V is TRBV5-1 and J is TRBJ1-1; 11 bases are shared with TRBD1. V trimming: 4 bases; J trimming: 0 bases; junction bases outside the gene matches: 8. Per germline, CDR1 SGHRS and CDR2 YFSETQ. The CDR3 contains 17 residues. The chain's CDR3 is CASSTRGQGAMNTEAFF. DNA of the CDR3: TGCGCCAGCAGCACCCGCGGACAGGGGGCTATGAACACTGAAGCTTTCTTT.

V is TRBV11-2 and J is TRBJ2-3, with D hard to call. Between the trimmed V and J ends, which lost 5 bases and 2 bases, there was a span of 14 bases. The CDR3 extends over 15 amino acids. The germline gives CDR1 SGHAT, CDR2 FQNNGV. This CDR3 is CASSPAERVTDTQYF. As DNA, the CDR3 is TGTGCCAGCAGCCCCGCGGAACGTGTCACAGATACGCAGTATTTT.

The sample holds one count of this clone. In nucleotides, the CDR3 is TGTGCCAGCAGCTCACCAGCAGGGTTTGGGGAGACCCAGTACTTC. Its translation: CASSSPAGFGETQYF. The chain combines TRBV7-2 with TRBJ2-5; tentatively, D is TRBD1 (5 bases). Trimming left V 4 bases short and J 5 bases short, with 17 bases between. The CDR3 spans 15 residues. Germline CDR1 reads SGHTA; CDR2 reads FQGNSA.

The CDR3 here is CASSLSGANTGELFF. CDR3 DNA: TGTGCCAGCAGCCTTAGCGGAGCGAACACCGGGGAGCTGTTTTTT. The chain is built from TRBV27 and TRBJ2-2, with a weak D call TRBD2 (6 bases). Trimming left V 6 bases short and J 0 bases short, with 11 bases between. The length of the CDR3 is 15 residues. Germline CDR1 is MNHEY and CDR2 is SMNVEV (reference sequence).

The chain combines TRBV5-1 with TRBJ2-7; D ambiguous. V lost 1 base and J lost 3, with 8 bases in between. The CDR3 is made up of 13 amino acids. Germline-derived CDR1 and CDR2 are SGHRS and YFSETQ. CDR3 protein: CASSLFPGYEQYF. CDR3 DNA sequence: TGCGCCAGCAGCTTGTTTCCGGGCTACGAGCAGTACTTC. Combining the CDR3 with reference TRBV5-1 and TRBJ2-7 gives the whole variable domain KAGVTQTPRYLIKTRGQQVTLSCSPISGHRSVSWYQQTPGQGLQFLFEYFSETQRNKGNFPGRFSGRQFSNSRSEMNVSTLELGDSALYLCASSLFPGYEQYFGPGTRLTVT.

In this sample, this clone turned up a few times. The V gene is TRBV4-1, the J gene TRBJ2-2, with a tentative D call TRBD1 (5 bases). This CDR3 is built from 12 residues. Trimming removed 0 bases from V and 13 bases from J, with 9 bases in between. Germline V gene lookup returns CDR1 MGHRA and CDR2 YSYEKL. The CDR3 region is CASSQDQGRLFF. The CDR3, as DNA: TGCGCCAGCAGCCAAGACCAGGGAAGGCTGTTTTTT.